The 22 T cell receptor beta chains given below trace back to one sample, sequenced in a study of blood T cell repertoires in COVID-19. The data were produced by immunoSEQ multiplex PCR, yet TCRdb's version contains in-frame clones alone and is incomplete. The sample includes 300,000 to 450,000 clones, 85% to 90% of them seen just once. Sequencing used PBMCs or T cells enriched from blood (not recorded which). These receptors came from a man between 18 and 35 years old who had recovered from COVID-19.

This clone was counted a single time. The V gene is TRBV12-3 or TRBV12-4, the J gene TRBJ2-7; D is undetermined. This CDR3 is 12 amino acids long. Trimming cost V 4 bases and J 1 base, with 5 bases left between them. The CDR3 nucleotides are TGTGCCAGCAGTTCACTTTCCTACGAGCAGTACTTC. It encodes CASSSLSYEQYF.

The chain employs TRBV30 and TRBJ1-6; D might be TRBD1 (5 bases). The germline gives CDR1 GTSNPN, CDR2 SVGIG (reference sequence). Trimming shortened V by 2 bases and J by 3 bases, and 20 bases separated the two germline ends. This CDR3 comprises 18 residues. CDR3 amino acids: CAWSSHVGQADYNSPLHF. In DNA, the CDR3 is TGTGCCTGGAGTTCCCACGTGGGGCAGGCTGACTATAATTCACCCCTCCACTTT.

This clone was seen just once. The chain links TRBV5-5 to TRBJ1-1; 8 nucleotides align to TRBD1. Germline assignment: CDR1 SGHKS and CDR2 YYEKEE (reference sequence). The CDR3 has 15 residues. The J segment lost 5 bases and the V segment lost 2 bases, leaving 8 bases of the junction unmatched. The CDR3 region is CASSLEGQGETEAFF. The CDR3 nucleotides are TGTGCCAGCAGCTTAGAAGGACAGGGAGAAACTGAAGCTTTCTTT.

The chain uses TRBV4-1 and TRBJ2-2, with 8 bases lining up with TRBD1. V was clipped by 2 bases and J by 5 bases; unmatched bases: 7. This CDR3 has 16 residues. Germline loops: CDR1 MGHRA, CDR2 YSYEKL. CDR3 DNA sequence: TGCGCCAGCAGCCAATTTCGGACAGGGTCTACCGGGGAGCTGTTTTTT. This encodes CASSQFRTGSTGELFF.

The V gene is TRBV5-4, the J gene TRBJ2-7; D is unclear. Trimming shortened V by 8 bases and J by 5 bases, and 26 bases separated the two germline ends. The CDR3 has 16 amino acids. The germline V gene has CDR1 SGHNT and CDR2 YYREEE (reference sequence). The CDR3 coding sequence is TGTGCCAGACCTTCCCCGCCGGTCTTTCCCCACCACGAGCAGTACTTC. Translated, it gives CARPSPPVFPHHEQYF.

Concerning this clone: This same CDR3 is encoded by further DNA sequences in the sample. CDR3 nucleotide sequence: TGTGCCAGCAGCTTGACAGGGGGCAGTTACGAGCAGTACTTC. This gives the protein CASSLTGGSYEQYF. The J gene is TRBJ2-7, the V gene TRBV7-3; 10 nucleotides line up with TRBD1. Germline CDR1 reads SGHTA; CDR2 reads FQGTGA. V lost 3 bases, J lost 4 bases, and 3 bases stayed unmatched. CDR3 length equals 14 residues.

The CDR3 DNA reads TGTGCCAGTAGTATTGCGGGAGGCTACACCTTC. Amino acids: CASSIAGGYTF. This chain links TRBV19 with TRBJ1-2; D gene uncertain. Trimming pared 3 bases from V and 8 bases from J, leaving 7 bases between. This CDR3 has 11 residues. Germline V lookup: CDR1 LNHDA, CDR2 SQIVND (reference sequence).

J is TRBJ2-5 and V is TRBV6-6; 7 bases match TRBD1. The CDR3 runs 15 residues. The V and J ends lost 4 bases and 9 bases, in that order; junction bases with no gene match: 14. The germline V gene has CDR1 MNHNY and CDR2 SVGAGI (reference sequence). The CDR3 sequence is CASSLPGQPRAAQYF. DNA for the CDR3: TGTGCCAGCAGTTTGCCGGGACAGCCAAGAGCGGCCCAGTACTTC.

This chain connects TRBV30 to TRBJ1-2, with 8 bases identical to TRBD1. The V segment lost 4 bases and the J segment 2 bases; nucleotides outside the gene matches: 3. This CDR3 contains 13 residues. CDR1 and CDR2 (germline): GTSNPN, SVGIG (reference sequence). The CDR3 DNA reads as TGTGCCTGGAAACAGGGGGGGAACTATGGCTACACCTTC. Amino acids: CAWKQGGNYGYTF.

This clone was counted between two and nine times. This chain joins TRBV19 and TRBJ1-5; 7 bases line up with TRBD1. V trimming: 3 bases; J trimming: 0 bases; junction bases outside the gene matches: 8. The CDR3 length is 17 residues. Germline CDR1 is LNHDA and CDR2 is SQIVND (reference sequence). This chain's CDR3 is CASSIAGTVYSNQPQHF. As DNA, the CDR3 is TGTGCCAGTAGTATCGCCGGGACAGTCTATAGCAATCAGCCCCAGCATTTT. Using reference TRBV19 and TRBJ1-5 for the parts outside the CDR3, the full variable domain is DGGITQSPKYLFRKEGQNVTLSCEQNLNHDAMYWYRQDPGQGLRLIYYSQIVNDFQKGDIAEGYSVSREKKESFPLTVTSAQKNPTAFYLCASSIAGTVYSNQPQHFGDGTRLSIL.

This clone was detected once. The V call is TRBV28, the J call TRBJ2-3, with no clear D. Germline loops: CDR1 MDHEN, CDR2 SYDVKM. V dropped 8 bases and J dropped 2 bases, with 5 bases sitting between them. The CDR3 is 11 amino acids. The CDR3, as DNA: TGTGCCAGCGGAGTCACAGATACGCAGTATTTT. Translating gives CASGVTDTQYF. Drawing the rest from reference TRBV28 and TRBJ2-3, the complete variable domain is DVKVTQSSRYLVKRTGEKVFLECVQDMDHENMFWYRQDPGLGLRLIYFSYDVKMKEKGDIPEGYSVSREKKERFSLILESASTNQTSMYLCASGVTDTQYFGPGTRLTVL.

V gene TRBV7-2 combines with J gene TRBJ2-1, with a tentative D call TRBD1 (7 bases). This CDR3 has 17 residues. Between the trimmed V and J ends, which lost 5 bases and 4 bases, there was a span of 21 bases. Germline CDR1 is SGHTA and CDR2 is FQGNSA. CDR3 nucleotide sequence: TGTGCCAGCAGCCCCTGGGGAAGCAGGGGGGTTTACAATGAGCAGTTCTTC. Amino acids: CASSPWGSRGVYNEQFF.

The gene calls are TRBV19 and TRBJ2-2; maybe TRBD2 (5 bases). This CDR3 comprises 15 residues. CDR1 is LNHDA and CDR2 is SQIVND in the germline V gene (reference sequence). V lost 6 bases and J 4 bases, leaving 15 bases between the germline ends. CDR3 sequence (DNA): TGTGCCAGTAGCCGAACGGGGTTTAGCACCGGGGAGCTGTTTTTT. This sequence encodes CASSRTGFSTGELFF.

The CDR3 DNA reads TGCAGCGTTGAAAAGGGGGAGAGAGGTGGCTACACCTTC. Translated: CSVEKGERGGYTF. V gene TRBV29-1 combines with J gene TRBJ1-2; D is perhaps TRBD1 (6 bases). V gave up 2 bases and J gave up 7 bases, with 14 bases separating them. CDR3 length: 13 residues. Germline V CDR1 and CDR2: SQVTM, ANQGSEA.

The CDR3 DNA follows: TGTGCCAGCTCACCACCGAATGCCAGGGAGGGTTCACCCCTCCACTTT. It specifies CASSPPNAREGSPLHF. The V gene is TRBV18, the J gene TRBJ1-6; possibly TRBD1 for D (5 bases). The germline V gene encodes CDR1 KGHSH and CDR2 LQKENI. V lost 0 bases, J lost 9 bases, and 15 bases lay in between. This CDR3 is built from 16 residues.

This clone has a handful of counts. This chain connects TRBV19 to TRBJ2-7; 7 bases line up with TRBD2. Germline CDR1 is LNHDA and CDR2 is SQIVND (reference sequence). V shed 2 bases, J shed 6 bases, and the junction held 10 bases outside the gene matches. The CDR3 has 15 amino acids. This CDR3 reads CASSIMAGTKGEQYF. The CDR3 bases are TGTGCCAGTAGTATAATGGCAGGGACTAAAGGCGAGCAGTACTTC.

The chain joins TRBV7-9 to TRBJ2-6; D not resolved. V was trimmed by 5 bases and J by 1 base, leaving 9 bases between them. This CDR3 region has 15 residues. Germline V gene data show CDR1 as SEHNR and CDR2 as FQNEAQ (reference sequence). CDR3 nucleotides: TGTGCCAGCAGCCCGTTCTTTTCTGGGGCCAACGTCCTGACTTTC. It yields the protein CASSPFFSGANVLTF.

The chain recombines TRBV21-1 with TRBJ2-2; TRBD1, the D gene given by the table, was not confirmed from the DNA. TRBV21-1 is an annotated pseudogene. This CDR3 comprises 20 residues. The CDR3 region has the DNA TGTGCCAGCAGCAAAGAAGGGGGACAGGGGACTGTTGAGGACACCGGGGAGCTGTTTTTT. This codes for CASSKEGGQGTVEDTGELFF.

The V gene is TRBV18, the J gene TRBJ2-7; D is unclear. The V gene's germline CDR1 is KGHSH and CDR2 LQKENI. CDR3 length equals 14 residues. V was shortened by 2 bases and J by 0 bases, with 8 bases between the two germline ends. CDR3 bases: TGTGCCAGCTCACCATTCAGAACCTCCTACGAGCAGTACTTC. It specifies CASSPFRTSYEQYF.

The V call is TRBV14, the J call TRBJ1-1; D is uncertain. CDR1 is SGHDN, CDR2 FVKESK, per germline. V lost 2 bases, J lost 1 base, and 8 bases lay in between. This CDR3 is built from 14 residues. The CDR3 is CASSQRAGNTEAFF. The DNA of the CDR3 is TGTGCCAGCAGCCAACGGGCGGGGAACACTGAAGCTTTCTTT.

This rearrangement joins TRBV7-8 to TRBJ2-3, with D perhaps matching TRBD2 (6 bases). The V gene's germline CDR1 is SGHVS and CDR2 FQNEAQ. The CDR3 is 16 residues long. V was clipped by 5 bases and J by 3 bases, with 18 bases between them. CDR3 bases: TGTGCCAGCAGCCAAACCCGTAGTAGCGGAACAGATACGCAGTATTTT. The encoded protein is CASSQTRSSGTDTQYF.

The chain carries TRBV12-3 or TRBV12-4 and TRBJ2-7; D call uncertain. The V and J ends lost 2 bases and 1 base respectively, with 6 bases between them. CDR3 size: 13 residues. The CDR3 here is CASSLLHSYEQYF. CDR3 DNA: TGTGCCAGCAGTTTATTACATTCCTACGAGCAGTACTTC.